The clone carrying this T cell receptor beta chain showed up many times. No antigen is known for it. V shed 6 bases and J shed 6 bases, with 21 bases lying between them. The CDR3 contains 16 residues. These data are taken from a study of response to subunit inactivated influenza vaccine. Points from the study as a whole: A suggestion made by the authors is that each seasonal influenza vaccination recruits few new T cells.

TCRdb recomputed calls from the RT-PCR reads with MiXCR, one row per CDR3 protein. The sample includes 500,000 to 600,000 distinct CDR3 sequences, 13% seen only once; the top ten take about an eighth. The sequences come from PBMCs from blood, collected about 40 days after vaccination. The sequence derives from a man aged 50-59 years who received an inactivated influenza vaccine. The rearrangement uses TRBV12-3 or TRBV12-4 and TRBJ2-1, with a tentative D call TRBD2 (6 bases). CDR3 amino acids: CASSPPPPLAINEQFF. The CDR3 DNA follows: TGTGCCAGCAGCCCCCCGCCCCCCCTAGCGATCAATGAGCAGTTCTTC.